Shown below are 9 T cell receptor beta chains from a single sample sequenced in a study of shared clonotypes between healthy human individuals. Method: immunoSEQ multiplex PCR; TCRdb's copy keeps in-frame clones and lacks some. The sample gives about 2.4 million clones, 90% to 95% of which show up once; 0.36% is in the top ten. Specimen: naive CD4+ T cells from PBMCs. Specified subset: CD45RA+ positively selected. Source of these receptors: a man between 18 and 29 years old in good health. Some clones in this sample may be carry-over from other donors' samples.

The chain employs TRBV7-8 and TRBJ1-1, with 8 bases fitting TRBD1. J lost 7 bases, V lost 3 bases, and 4 bases had no gene match. Germline values: CDR1 SGHVS, CDR2 FQNEAQ. The CDR3 is 13 amino acids. This CDR3 reads CASSFNRGGEAFF. The CDR3 DNA reads as TGTGCCAGCAGCTTCAACAGGGGGGGTGAAGCTTTCTTT.

This clone appeared a few times. V gene TRBV6-1 combines with J gene TRBJ1-1; TRBD1 aligns across 9 bases. The CDR3 contains 12 residues. The ends lost 7 bases at V and 8 bases at J; junction bases unmatched: 5. Germline V CDR1 and CDR2: MNHNS, SASEGT. The CDR3 DNA follows: TGTGCCAGCACTCGGGACAGGGTCGAAGCTTTCTTT. Protein: CASTRDRVEAFF.

V usage is TRBV14 and J usage is TRBJ1-1, with 9 bases aligning to TRBD1. After removal of 4 bases from V and 3 bases from J, the junction contained 6 bases not matched to a gene. Per germline, CDR1 SGHDN and CDR2 FVKESK. CDR3 length: 15 residues. CDR3 nucleotide sequence: TGTGCCAGCAGCCGACAGGGGGAAGGGGACACTGAAGCTTTCTTT. This encodes CASSRQGEGDTEAFF.

This clone has just one count. This chain connects TRBV28 to TRBJ1-1, with D maybe TRBD1 (5 bases). V dropped 4 bases and J dropped 11 bases, with 17 bases sitting between them. CDR3 length equals 13 residues. From germline, CDR1 is MDHEN and CDR2 SYDVKM. The CDR3 DNA follows: TGTGCCAGCAGTTCCATACGGGACTCAACGGCTTTCTTT. It is translated as CASSSIRDSTAFF.

Regarding this clone: This sample also contains other DNA sequences that code for the same CDR3. This sequence joins TRBV5-1 and TRBJ2-3, with D possibly matching TRBD1 (6 bases). Deletions cut 3 bases from V and 4 bases from J, with 9 bases between. This CDR3 spans 13 amino acids. CDR1 is SGHRS and CDR2 is YFSETQ in the germline V gene. CDR3 loop: CASSSTGPDTQYF. CDR3 DNA sequence: TGCGCCAGCAGCTCAACAGGGCCAGATACGCAGTATTTT.

This clone was recorded a few times. One end of the junction varies from germline; a read error may be responsible. The chain couples TRBV28 to TRBJ1-1; D gene unclear. The germline V gene has CDR1 MDHEN and CDR2 SYDVKM. The CDR3 is 10 amino acids. The CDR3 loop reads CASSFAETIF. DNA of the CDR3: TGTGCCAGCAGTTTTGCAGAGACCATCTTT.

This clone occurred once. The chain is built from TRBV6-6 and TRBJ2-1; 9 bases agree with TRBD1. The V segment lost 5 bases and the J segment 2 bases; nucleotides outside the gene matches: 1. CDR1 and CDR2 (germline): MNHNY, SVGAGI (reference sequence). This CDR3 region has 14 residues. The CDR3 DNA follows: TGTGCCAGCAGTGGACAGGGGACCTACAATGAGCAGTTCTTC. Protein sequence: CASSGQGTYNEQFF.

The chain has TRBV19 and TRBJ2-3, with 9 bases matching TRBD1. Germline V CDR1 and CDR2: LNHDA, SQIVND (reference sequence). CDR3 length equals 16 residues. Trimming removed 5 bases from V and 4 bases from J; junction bases left unmatched: 10. CDR3 sequence reads: CASSGRDRVRADTQYF. The CDR3 bases are TGTGCCAGTAGTGGCCGGGACAGGGTTCGAGCAGATACGCAGTATTTT. Using reference TRBV19 and TRBJ2-3 for the parts outside the CDR3, the full variable domain is DGGITQSPKYLFRKEGQNVTLSCEQNLNHDAMYWYRQDPGQGLRLIYYSQIVNDFQKGDIAEGYSVSREKKESFPLTVTSAQKNPTAFYLCASSGRDRVRADTQYFGPGTRLTVL.

The chain links TRBV5-1 to TRBJ2-7; a possible D gene is TRBD2 (6 bases). CDR3 length equals 12 residues. Trimming removed 5 bases from V and 7 bases from J, with 13 bases in between. Looked up from germline, CDR1 is SGHRS and CDR2 is YFSETQ. As DNA, the CDR3 is TGCGCCAGCAGGCGACAAAGCGGGGAGCAGTACTTC. Its translation is CASRRQSGEQYF.